These 24 T cell receptor beta chains were sequenced from one sample in a study of a mutant IDH1 vaccine in newly diagnosed glioma. Time point here: week 11, during vaccination. Every single dose of the vaccine, 300 ug of mutant IDH1 20-mer peptide, came with topical imiquimod. Libraries were prepared by immunoSEQ multiplex PCR; TCRdb keeps only in-frame clonotypes and omits some of them. The table includes roughly 130,000 clones, around 80% detected once. Antigens for these TCRs are unknown. The sequencing here drew on PBMCs, taken from a glioma patient whose treatment included an IDH1 peptide vaccine. The receptors derive from a middle-aged man with glioma.

This rearrangement joins TRBV21-1 to TRBJ2-2; TRBD1, as called in the table, went unchecked against the DNA. TRBV21-1 is marked as a pseudogene. The CDR3 is 13 residues long. DNA of the CDR3: TGTGCCAGCAGGACAGGGAACACCGGGGAGCTGTTTTTT. It is translated as CASRTGNTGELFF.

In its sample, this clone was seen a few times. This sequence joins TRBV27 and TRBJ1-1; 8 bases match TRBD1. The CDR3 runs to 14 residues. The V gene end was trimmed by 2 bases and the J gene end by 6 bases; junction bases not matched to a gene: 5. CDR1 MNHEY and CDR2 SMNVEV come from the germline V gene (reference sequence). The CDR3 region is CASSLAPGGAEAFF. CDR3 in DNA: TGTGCCAGCAGTTTAGCGCCAGGGGGCGCTGAAGCTTTCTTT.

V gene TRBV19 combines with J gene TRBJ2-7, with D possibly TRBD1 on 5 matching bases. This CDR3 is built from 14 residues. The germline CDR1 and CDR2 sequences are LNHDA and SQIVND (reference sequence). V was pared by 2 bases and J by 4 bases, with 12 bases between. DNA of the CDR3: TGTGCCAGTAGTATACCCGGCCAGGGATACGAGCAGTACTTC. Protein sequence: CASSIPGQGYEQYF.

The gene calls are TRBV30 and TRBJ2-2; unclear D gene. The V end was cut by 1 base, the J end by 7 bases, with 13 bases between. This CDR3 has 14 residues. Germline CDR1 GTSNPN, CDR2 SVGIG (reference sequence). The CDR3 spells CAWSGPGSSGELFF. CDR3 in DNA: TGTGCCTGGAGTGGACCAGGATCGAGCGGGGAGCTGTTTTTT.

This chain uses TRBV19 with TRBJ1-5; D is perhaps TRBD1 (6 bases). Germline-derived CDR1 and CDR2 are LNHDA and SQIVND (reference sequence). The CDR3 extends over 15 amino acids. V lost 9 bases to trimming and J lost 0 bases, with 15 bases between them. The CDR3 here is CASSSRDISNQPQHF. The CDR3 DNA sequence: TGTGCCAGCTCGTCCCGGGACATTAGCAATCAGCCCCAGCATTTT.

V usage is TRBV7-2 and J usage is TRBJ2-7; 7 nucleotides match TRBD2. Germline-derived CDR1 and CDR2 are SGHTA and FQGNSA. V was clipped by 1 base and J by 3 bases; unmatched bases: 12. There are 17 residues in the CDR3. CDR3 region: CASSLVGRGSKLYEQYF. DNA of the CDR3: TGTGCCAGCAGCTTAGTGGGGCGGGGGTCGAAACTCTACGAGCAGTACTTC. Using reference TRBV7-2 and TRBJ2-7 for the parts outside the CDR3, the full variable domain is GAGVSQSPSNKVTEKGKDVELRCDPISGHTALYWYRQSLGQGLEFLIYFQGNSAPDKSGLPSDRFSAERTGGSVSTLTIQRTQQEDSAVYLCASSLVGRGSKLYEQYFGPGTRLTVT.

This clone showed up many times. The genes are TRBV6-1 and TRBJ1-5, with a tentative D call TRBD1 (5 bases). Trimming removed 8 bases at V and 0 bases at J, with 11 bases between. Germline CDR1 reads MNHNS; CDR2 reads SASEGT. The CDR3 has 14 residues. The CDR3 coding sequence is TGTGCCAGCGGAGGGGAGTATAGCAATCAGCCCCAGCATTTT. Translating it yields CASGGEYSNQPQHF.

The chain has TRBV5-8 and TRBJ2-1; 12 bases fit TRBD2. CDR1 is SGHTS, CDR2 YDEGEE, per germline. The CDR3 extends over 17 amino acids. The V gene end was trimmed by 2 bases and the J gene end by 0 bases; junction bases not matched to a gene: 3. The CDR3 bases are TGTGCCAGCAGCTTTGGACTAGCGGGGAGCTCCTACAATGAGCAGTTCTTC. Residues: CASSFGLAGSSYNEQFF.

V usage is TRBV7-9 and J usage is TRBJ2-7; TRBD2 matches 8 bases. Germline values: CDR1 SEHNR, CDR2 FQNEAQ (reference sequence). This CDR3 contains 14 residues. The J segment lost 6 bases and the V segment lost 2 bases, leaving 6 bases of the junction unmatched. CDR3 in DNA: TGTGCCAGCAGCTTATCCGGGGGGGTTTTCGAGCAGTACTTC. Translated, it gives CASSLSGGVFEQYF.

The rearrangement links TRBV6-5 to TRBJ1-4; D unclear. There are 14 residues in the CDR3. Trimming stripped 5 bases from V and 8 bases from J, with 15 bases between. The germline gives CDR1 MNHEY, CDR2 SVGAGI. In DNA form, the CDR3 reads TGTGCCAGCAGTCACAGCAACCTGCGGGAAAAACTGTTTTTT. This codes for CASSHSNLREKLFF.

Notes on this clone: An end of the junction does not agree with germline; a read error may underlie this. Within the sample, other DNA sequences also encode this same CDR3. The V call is TRBV10-3, the J call TRBJ1-4; D unresolved. The CDR3 length is 13 residues. Germline assignment: CDR1 ENHRY and CDR2 SYGVKD. The CDR3 DNA follows: TGTGCCATCAGTGAGTCAACGAATGAAAAACTATTTTTT. Encoded protein: CAISESTNEKLFF.

V and J are TRBV10-3 and TRBJ2-7, with D unclear. The V gene lost 3 bases and the J gene lost 3 bases, with 6 bases spanning the gap. The CDR3 sequence is 12 residues long. Germline V lookup: CDR1 ENHRY, CDR2 SYGVKD. CDR3 sequence: CAISDRIYEQYF. For the CDR3, the DNA is TGTGCCATCAGTGACAGAATCTACGAGCAGTACTTC.

The chain links TRBV7-2 to TRBJ2-2, with D perhaps being TRBD1 or TRBD2 (6 bases each). Germline CDR1 reads SGHTA; CDR2 reads FQGNSA. Trimming stripped 3 bases from V and 2 bases from J, with 10 bases between. The CDR3 contains 15 residues. For the CDR3, the DNA is TGTGCCAGCAGCTTGGGGGGCCGAAACACCGGGGAGCTGTTTTTT. Encoded protein: CASSLGGRNTGELFF.

This clone was seen a few times. The CDR3 here is CANIKGGPNTEAFF. The CDR3 DNA is TGTGCCAACATCAAGGGGGGGCCGAACACTGAAGCTTTCTTT. The chain uses TRBV6-4 and TRBJ1-1, with TRBD1 as a possible D gene (6 bases). This CDR3 has 14 residues. The ends were cut back, 10 bases at V and 1 base at J, with 16 bases in the middle. CDR1 and CDR2 from the germline V gene are MRHNA and SNTAGT.

The chain carries TRBV4-1 and TRBJ2-2; 10 bases line up with TRBD1. Germline V gene data show CDR1 as MGHRA and CDR2 as YSYEKL. V shed 0 bases, J shed 6 bases, and the junction held 4 bases outside the gene matches. The CDR3 is 16 residues long. The CDR3 spells CASSQDSDRGPGELFF. The CDR3 DNA sequence: TGCGCCAGCAGCCAAGATTCTGACAGGGGGCCCGGGGAGCTGTTTTTT.

The rearrangement joins TRBV18 to TRBJ2-2; perhaps TRBD2 as D (5 bases). Trimming removed 5 bases from V and 0 bases from J, with 13 bases in between. The length of the CDR3 is 16 residues. Germline V gene sequence: CDR1 KGHSH, CDR2 LQKENI. The CDR3 protein is CASSGLMKSNTGELFF. In DNA form, the CDR3 reads TGTGCCAGCTCAGGACTGATGAAATCGAACACCGGGGAGCTGTTTTTT.

In nucleotides, the CDR3 is TGTGCCAGCAGGTTACAGGGGTCCTATAATTCACCCCTCCACTTT. It encodes CASRLQGSYNSPLHF. The chain links TRBV2 to TRBJ1-6, with 7 bases fitting TRBD1. V lost 6 bases and J lost 1; bases outside the gene matches: 3. Looked up from germline, CDR1 is SNHLY and CDR2 is FYNNEI. CDR3 length equals 15 residues.

The rearrangement links TRBV6-5 to TRBJ1-1; D gene uncertain. Trimming shortened V by 8 bases and J by 4 bases, and 14 bases separated the two germline ends. In germline, CDR1 is MNHEY, CDR2 SVGAGI. This CDR3 contains 13 residues. The CDR3 loop reads CASPQFFSTEAFF. As DNA, the CDR3 is TGTGCCAGCCCCCAGTTTTTTAGCACTGAAGCTTTCTTT.

V and J are TRBV11-2 and TRBJ2-2; the D gene is possibly TRBD2 (6 bases). The CDR3 spans 15 residues. Germline V gives CDR1 SGHAT, CDR2 FQNNGV. V was shortened by 6 bases and J by 2 bases, with 13 bases between the two germline ends. The chain's CDR3 is CASRPRLGNTGELFF. DNA of the CDR3: TGTGCCAGCAGGCCAAGACTAGGCAACACCGGGGAGCTGTTTTTT.

In its sample, this clone was seen once. The J gene is TRBJ2-7, the V gene TRBV28, with 7 bases identical to TRBD2. Losses at the gene ends were 6 bases for V and 4 bases for J; bases not matched to a gene: 9. Looked up from germline, CDR1 is MDHEN and CDR2 is SYDVKM. The CDR3 spans 14 residues. In DNA form, the CDR3 reads TGTGCCAGCAGAGCCGGGGGGAGATCTTACGAGCAGTACTTC. The encoded protein is CASRAGGRSYEQYF.

The CDR3 region has the DNA TGTGCCACCAGCAGGGGGGACAGCCAAGAGACCCAGTACTTC. This codes for CATSRGDSQETQYF. The chain is built from TRBV15 and TRBJ2-5; 7 bases align to TRBD1. The junction had 2 bases not matched to a gene; V was cut back by 3 bases and J by 1 base. CDR3 length equals 14 residues. The germline CDR1 and CDR2 sequences are LNHNV and YYDKDF (reference sequence). The full variable domain, completed using reference TRBV15 and TRBJ2-5, is DAMVIQNPRYQVTQFGKPVTLSCSQTLNHNVMYWYQQKSSQAPKLLFHYYDKDFNNEADTPDNFQSRRPNTSFCFLDIRSPGLGDTAMYLCATSRGDSQETQYFGPGTRLLVL.

V usage is TRBV9 and J usage is TRBJ2-1; 8 positions match TRBD2. Germline V gene data show CDR1 as SGDLS and CDR2 as YYNGEE. The CDR3 is 18 amino acids. With V trimmed by 4 bases and J by 3 bases, 15 bases remained unmatched. The CDR3 DNA is TGTGCCAGCAGCCTCCACGATGGGGGGCTAGCGGGCTACAATGAGCAGTTCTTC. This gives the protein CASSLHDGGLAGYNEQFF.

This chain joins TRBV7-9 and TRBJ2-1; 9 positions match TRBD1. CDR3 size: 15 residues. Germline V CDR1 and CDR2: SEHNR, FQNEAQ (reference sequence). J gave up 3 bases and V 3 bases, and 3 bases lay outside the gene matches. CDR3 amino acids: CASSFQTGGYNEQFF. CDR3 nucleotide sequence: TGTGCCAGCAGCTTCCAGACAGGGGGCTACAATGAGCAGTTCTTC.

V is TRBV30 and J is TRBJ2-2; 11 bases are shared with TRBD2. The V and J ends lost 5 bases and 7 bases, in that order; junction bases with no gene match: 3. CDR1 and CDR2 (germline): GTSNPN, SVGIG (reference sequence). This CDR3 is built from 13 residues. The CDR3 DNA is TGTGCCTGGGCTAGCGGGGGGATCGGGGAGCTGTTTTTT. Residues: CAWASGGIGELFF.